This entry lists 16 T cell receptor beta chains sequenced from one sample in a study of technical replicates of blood from four donors. TCRdb keeps only in-frame clones here, not all; method: immunoSEQ multiplex PCR. The repertoire holds approximately 70,000 clones, with approximately 92% as singletons. Material: T cells isolated from PBMCs. The source of these receptors is a human donor in good health.

This chain connects TRBV19 to TRBJ1-5; perhaps TRBD1 as D (5 bases). V was shortened by 1 base and J by 0 bases, with 7 bases between the two germline ends. This CDR3 has 15 amino acids. Germline V gene sequence: CDR1 LNHDA, CDR2 SQIVND (reference sequence). CDR3 nucleotides: TGTGCCAGTAGTATAGTGACAGATAGCAATCAGCCCCAGCATTTT. Amino acid sequence: CASSIVTDSNQPQHF.

The chain links TRBV7-6 to TRBJ1-1; 8 nucleotides align to TRBD1. The CDR3 extends over 14 amino acids. From germline, CDR1 is SGHVS and CDR2 FNYEAQ. Trimming took 3 bases from V and 6 from J; bases not matched to a gene: 6. The CDR3 bases are TGTGCCAGCAGCTTGGGACAGGATATCCCTGAAGCTTTCTTT. Residues: CASSLGQDIPEAFF. The whole variable domain, remainder taken from reference TRBV7-6 and TRBJ1-1, is GAGVSQSPRYKVTKRGQDVALRCDPISGHVSLYWYRQALGQGPEFLTYFNYEAQQDKSGLPNDRFSAERPEGSISTLTIQRTEQRDSAMYRCASSLGQDIPEAFFGQGTRLTVV.

The J gene is TRBJ1-2, the V gene TRBV12-5, with TRBD1 matching 9 bases. After removal of 6 bases from V and 8 bases from J, the junction contained 7 bases not matched to a gene. CDR1 is LGHNT and CDR2 is FRNRAP in the germline V gene. This CDR3 region has 13 residues. In DNA, the CDR3 is TGTGCTAGTGGCCCCGGACAGGGGAGCGGCTACACCTTC. It is translated as CASGPGQGSGYTF. Using reference TRBV12-5 and TRBJ1-2 for the parts outside the CDR3, the full variable domain is DARVTQTPRHKVTEMGQEVTMRCQPILGHNTVFWYRQTMMQGLELLAYFRNRAPLDDSGMPKDRFSAEMPDATLATLKIQPSEPRDSAVYFCASGPGQGSGYTFGSGTRLTVV.

The chain has TRBV10-3 and TRBJ2-3; TRBD1 matches 8 bases. With 6 bases clipped from V and 4 bases from J, the junction kept 6 bases outside the gene matches. The CDR3 has 14 residues. Germline loops: CDR1 ENHRY, CDR2 SYGVKD. CDR3: CAIRETGDADTQYF. DNA of the CDR3: TGTGCCATCAGGGAGACAGGGGATGCAGATACGCAGTATTTT.

This sequence joins TRBV29-1 and TRBJ2-1; TRBD2 matches at 8 bases. The ends lost 7 bases at V and 5 bases at J; junction bases unmatched: 10. This CDR3 is built from 14 residues. Germline CDR1 is SQVTM and CDR2 is ANQGSEA. The CDR3 region has the DNA TGCAGCGGCTTAAGCGGGAGTATCAACAATGAGCAGTTCTTC. This translates into CSGLSGSINNEQFF.

This clone was seen only a few times. V and J are TRBV12-5 and TRBJ1-1; maybe TRBD1 (5 bases). V gave up 6 bases and J gave up 3 bases, with 11 bases separating them. The germline V gene has CDR1 LGHNT and CDR2 FRNRAP. The CDR3 consists of 13 residues. CDR3 loop: CASGLGDYTEAFF. The CDR3, as DNA: TGTGCTAGTGGCCTCGGGGACTACACTGAAGCTTTCTTT.

The J gene is TRBJ2-7, the V gene TRBV7-8; D is undetermined. Germline V gives CDR1 SGHVS, CDR2 FQNEAQ. Trimming pared 2 bases from V and 5 bases from J, leaving 13 bases between. This CDR3 is 14 amino acids long. DNA of the CDR3: TGTGCCAGCAGCTTAAAGTATTCTGCGGACGAGCAGTACTTC. This encodes CASSLKYSADEQYF.

The J gene is TRBJ2-7, the V gene TRBV9, with 8 bases fitting TRBD1. This CDR3 is built from 14 residues. V shed 0 bases, J shed 7 bases, and the junction held 6 bases outside the gene matches. Germline CDR1 is SGDLS and CDR2 is YYNGEE. CDR3 residues: CASSVASRGPEQYF. For the CDR3, the DNA is TGTGCCAGCAGCGTAGCTAGCAGGGGGCCAGAGCAGTACTTC.

The chain couples TRBV7-8 to TRBJ1-2, with a weak D call TRBD1 (6 bases). Trimming removed 2 bases from V and 8 bases from J, with 9 bases in between. The CDR3 totals 12 residues. Germline assignment: CDR1 SGHVS and CDR2 FQNEAQ. CDR3: CASSLRDRGYTF. The CDR3 bases are TGTGCCAGCAGCTTAAGAGACAGGGGCTACACCTTC.

This clone has just one count. V gene TRBV6-5 combines with J gene TRBJ1-5; no definite D call. Trimming removed 2 bases at V and 1 base at J, with 9 bases between. This CDR3 has 15 amino acids. Germline CDR1 and CDR2: MNHEY and SVGAGI. The CDR3 nucleotides are TGTGCCAGCAGTTACAGCAGGTACAGCAATCAGCCCCAGCATTTT. Translating it yields CASSYSRYSNQPQHF.

The V gene is TRBV2, the J gene TRBJ2-5, with 8 bases fitting TRBD2. Unmatched junction bases numbered 15, after V lost 7 bases and J lost 5 bases. The length of the CDR3 is 16 residues. Germline lookup yields CDR1 SNHLY and CDR2 FYNNEI. Here the CDR3 reads CASIYRAGDLPETQYF. The CDR3 DNA is TGTGCCAGCATATATCGAGCGGGAGATCTTCCTGAGACCCAGTACTTC.

CDR3 bases: TGCGCCAGCAGCTGGGGGGGAAGCTCCTACAATGAGCAGTTCTTC. Protein sequence: CASSWGGSSYNEQFF. The rearrangement uses TRBV4-1 and TRBJ2-1, with 7 positions matching TRBD2. V lost 5 bases to trimming and J lost 0 bases; unmatched junction nucleotides: 4. Germline assignment: CDR1 MGHRA and CDR2 YSYEKL. CDR3 length equals 15 residues.

The V gene is TRBV10-3, the J gene TRBJ1-1, with TRBD1 as a possible D gene (6 bases). Germline lookup yields CDR1 ENHRY and CDR2 SYGVKD. The CDR3 loop spans 18 amino acids. Trimming took 0 bases from V and 0 from J, leaving 17 bases between them. For the CDR3, the DNA is TGTGCCATCAGTGAGTCGGGGATGGGACATACCTTGAACACTGAAGCTTTCTTT. Translating it yields CAISESGMGHTLNTEAFF.

V gene TRBV7-8 combines with J gene TRBJ2-1, with 7 nucleotides matching TRBD1. This CDR3 comprises 16 residues. Trimming cost V 5 bases and J 6 bases; bases outside gene matches: 13. Germline assignment: CDR1 SGHVS and CDR2 FQNEAQ. The CDR3 bases are TGTGCCAGCAGCCCCCTATCCGCGACAGGGACCAATGAGCAGTTCTTC. This gives the protein CASSPLSATGTNEQFF.

The CDR3 DNA is TGTGCCAGTAGTATATGGGGGAGGGTATACAATGAGCAGTTCTTC. Its protein product is CASSIWGRVYNEQFF. The chain employs TRBV19 and TRBJ2-1; 7 bases are shared with TRBD2. There are 15 residues in the CDR3. Germline loops: CDR1 LNHDA, CDR2 SQIVND (reference sequence). V was pared by 2 bases and J by 4 bases, with 5 bases of the junction left unmatched. Combining the CDR3 with reference TRBV19 and TRBJ2-1 gives the whole variable domain DGGITQSPKYLFRKEGQNVTLSCEQNLNHDAMYWYRQDPGQGLRLIYYSQIVNDFQKGDIAEGYSVSREKKESFPLTVTSAQKNPTAFYLCASSIWGRVYNEQFFGPGTRLTVL.

The chain employs TRBV7-2 and TRBJ2-5; a weak D match, TRBD2 (5 bases). CDR1 is SGHTA and CDR2 is FQGNSA in the germline V gene. The CDR3 sequence is 10 residues long. Trimming left V 5 bases short and J 13 bases short, with 11 bases between. The DNA of the CDR3 is TGTGCCAGCAGCGGGCTGGAGGTGTACTTC. Protein: CASSGLEVYF.